The 25 T cell receptor beta chains in this list originate from one sample, sequenced in a study of CD8 T cells in ankylosing spondylitis. Study-level results: Characteristic of ankylosing spondylitis blood, it appeared, was a TCR beta motif comprising eight highly homologous variants.

The antigens these receptors bind are not known. Using its own MiXCR run on the 5' RACE reads, TCRdb lists one record per CDR3 protein. Of about 500,000 distinct CDR3 sequences listed, roughly 13% are singletons. Sequencing was performed on blood, either unsorted or a sorted T cell fraction (not recorded which). The receptors originated from a male donor with ankylosing spondylitis.

This clonotype was observed a few times. The chain carries TRBV7-2 and TRBJ2-5; tentative D call: TRBD1 (6 bases). The V end lost 6 bases, the J end lost 9 bases, and 20 bases lay between the germline ends. The CDR3 is 14 amino acids. Germline V gene data show CDR1 as SGHTA and CDR2 as FQGNSA. CDR3 DNA sequence: TGTGCCAGCAGAAATACAGGGAAGGGGTTTGCCCAGTACTTC. It translates to CASRNTGKGFAQYF.

This clonotype has more than one count but fewer than ten. The chain links TRBV18 to TRBJ1-1, with D uncertain. The CDR3 consists of 14 residues. Germline V CDR1 and CDR2: KGHSH, LQKENI. The ends were cut back, 3 bases at V and 1 base at J, with 9 bases in the middle. The DNA of the CDR3 is TGTGCCAGCTCACCGGCTTCCCGGAACACTGAAGCTTTCTTT. Translated: CASSPASRNTEAFF.

V is TRBV15 and J is TRBJ2-7; tentatively, D is TRBD1 or TRBD2 (5 bases each). From germline, CDR1 is LNHNV and CDR2 YYDKDF (reference sequence). V lost 3 bases and J lost 3, with 9 bases in between. The CDR3 consists of 13 residues. The CDR3 sequence: CATSSGTDYEQYV. The CDR3 DNA reads TGTGCCACCAGCAGCGGGACGGACTACGAGCAGTACGTC.

This clonotype was picked up many times. The chain uses TRBV30 and TRBJ2-1, with 11 bases that match TRBD2. Germline loops: CDR1 GTSNPN, CDR2 SVGIG (reference sequence). The junction had 9 bases not matched to a gene; V was cut back by 1 base and J by 1 base. This CDR3 has 18 amino acids. CDR3 loop: CAWSALAGGRSSYNEQFF. The CDR3 DNA follows: TGTGCCTGGAGTGCGTTAGCGGGAGGGCGGTCGTCCTACAATGAGCAGTTCTTC.

This clonotype was counted many times. The rearrangement uses TRBV11-1 and TRBJ2-1; D gene ambiguous. The CDR3 runs to 14 residues. Per the germline V gene, CDR1 is SGHAT and CDR2 is FQDESV (reference sequence). V was pared by 5 bases and J by 9 bases, with 17 bases between. CDR3 coding DNA: TGTGCCAGCAGCCCCTCGGGCGCCCTCGGTGAGCAGTTCTTC. Residues: CASSPSGALGEQFF.

This sequence joins TRBV4-1 and TRBJ2-5; TRBD2 agrees at 10 bases. The CDR3 length is 16 residues. With 0 bases clipped from V and 4 bases from J, the junction kept 5 bases outside the gene matches. CDR1 MGHRA and CDR2 YSYEKL come from the germline V gene. The CDR3 nucleotides are TGCGCCAGCAGCCAAGAACCACTAGCGGGACTAGAGACCCAGTACTTC. This translates into CASSQEPLAGLETQYF.

The sample holds a few counts of this clonotype. The chain links TRBV20-1 to TRBJ2-1; D unresolved. The CDR3 totals 12 residues. Germline V gene data show CDR1 as DFQATT and CDR2 as SNEGSKA (reference sequence). The V end was cut by 8 bases, the J end by 12 bases, with 20 bases between. This chain's CDR3 is CSPDPDGPGQFF. The DNA for the CDR3 is TGCAGTCCAGACCCAGACGGCCCGGGGCAGTTCTTC.

The chain's CDR3 is CASSPGRGRIEQYF. The CDR3 DNA follows: TGTGCCAGCAGCCCCGGCCGAGGCCGTATCGAGCAGTACTTC. The chain couples TRBV9 to TRBJ2-7; D remains unclear. V was pared by 4 bases and J by 6 bases, with 17 bases between. Germline CDR1 SGDLS, CDR2 YYNGEE. This CDR3 spans 14 amino acids.

The V gene is TRBV27, the J gene TRBJ2-1; no definite D call. Germline V gene data show CDR1 as MNHEY and CDR2 as SMNVEV (reference sequence). The CDR3 covers 15 residues. Trimming took off 4 bases at V and 0 bases at J, with 10 bases between the two ends. CDR3 sequence (DNA): TGTGCCAGCAGTTCCCCCGTGAGCTCCTACAATGAGCAGTTCTTC. Amino acid sequence: CASSSPVSSYNEQFF.

The chain carries TRBV7-7 and TRBJ2-5, with TRBD2 matching over 7 bases. This CDR3 contains 15 residues. From germline, CDR1 is SSHAT and CDR2 FNYEAQ (reference sequence). Trimming at V came to 2 bases and at J to 3 bases, leaving 6 bases not matched to a gene. The CDR3 region has the DNA TGTGCCAGCAGCTTACCCTTCCGGGGGGAAGAGACCCAGTACTTC. Translated, it gives CASSLPFRGEETQYF.

This clonotype occurred many times. The genes are TRBV14 and TRBJ2-7; D call uncertain. In germline, CDR1 is SGHDN, CDR2 FVKESK. The CDR3 runs 15 residues. The germline V and J ends were trimmed by 4 bases and 6 bases, with 19 bases remaining between them. The CDR3: CASSREVTYYFEQYV. For the CDR3, the DNA is TGTGCCAGCAGCCGCGAAGTTACTTATTACTTCGAGCAGTACGTC.

This chain links TRBV30 with TRBJ1-5; TRBD1 agrees at 7 bases. Germline V gene lookup returns CDR1 GTSNPN and CDR2 SVGIG (reference sequence). J gave up 6 bases and V 0 bases, and 5 bases lay outside the gene matches. This CDR3 has 14 residues. In nucleotides, the CDR3 is TGTGCCTGGAGTGTACATGAGGGGGCTCAGCCCCAGCATTTT. Amino acids: CAWSVHEGAQPQHF.

This clonotype appeared a few times. This chain links TRBV24-1 with TRBJ1-5; 8 positions agree with TRBD1. CDR1 is KGHDR, CDR2 SFDVKD, per germline. The V segment lost 3 bases and the J segment 5 bases; nucleotides outside the gene matches: 5. The CDR3 totals 15 residues. CDR3 region: CATSDGGTGHQPQHF. The CDR3, as DNA: TGTGCCACCAGTGATGGAGGGACAGGTCATCAGCCCCAGCATTTT.

This clonotype was counted ten times or more. The chain combines TRBV7-2 with TRBJ2-3; perhaps TRBD1 as D (6 bases). The CDR3 runs 15 residues. V lost 5 bases and J lost 2, with 14 bases in between. Germline CDR1 reads SGHTA; CDR2 reads FQGNSA. The DNA of the CDR3 is TGTGCCAGCAGCCCACGTCCAGGGGCCACAGATACGCAGTATTTT. It translates to CASSPRPGATDTQYF.

This chain connects TRBV11-2 to TRBJ2-3; 7 bases are a match to TRBD2. CDR1 is SGHAT, CDR2 FQNNGV, per germline. This CDR3 contains 15 residues. Losses at the gene ends were 4 bases for V and 5 bases for J; bases not matched to a gene: 9. As DNA, the CDR3 is TGTGCCAGCAGCTCCTTAATAGCTAGCGGAGATACGCAGTATTTT. Translating gives CASSSLIASGDTQYF.

This clonotype was picked up many times. This chain links TRBV12-3 or TRBV12-4 with TRBJ2-1; perhaps D is TRBD1 or TRBD2 (5 bases each). V was shortened by 9 bases and J by 3 bases, with 15 bases between the two germline ends. The CDR3 loop spans 14 amino acids. The CDR3 here is CASDGDGHYNEQFF. For the CDR3, the DNA is TGTGCCAGTGATGGGGACGGACACTACAATGAGCAGTTCTTC.

This clonotype occurred many times. The chain recombines TRBV4-1 with TRBJ1-4, with a tentative D call TRBD1 (6 bases). Trimming shortened V by 0 bases and J by 5 bases, and 28 bases separated the two germline ends. This CDR3 contains 21 residues. Germline V gives CDR1 MGHRA, CDR2 YSYEKL. CDR3 loop: CASSQDGGLILPGHKNEKLFF. CDR3 bases: TGCGCCAGCAGCCAAGATGGGGGTCTGATACTACCGGGACACAAGAATGAAAAACTGTTTTTT.

The V call is TRBV12-3 or TRBV12-4, the J call TRBJ2-1; TRBD2 aligns across 12 bases. V was pared by 8 bases and J by 6 bases, with 8 bases of the junction left unmatched. The length of the CDR3 is 15 residues. The CDR3 is CASRILAGGGNEQFF. Written as DNA, the CDR3 is TGTGCCAGCCGGATCCTAGCGGGGGGGGGCAATGAGCAGTTCTTC.

This clonotype came up many times. V is TRBV4-2 and J is TRBJ1-2; tentative D call: TRBD1 (5 bases). The V and J ends lost 3 bases and 4 bases respectively, with 18 bases between them. The CDR3 length is 16 residues. Germline CDR1 LGHNA, CDR2 YNFKEQ. CDR3 loop: CASSQVGVQVAYGYTF. The CDR3 nucleotides are TGTGCCAGCAGCCAGGTTGGGGTACAGGTCGCCTATGGCTACACCTTC.

This rearrangement joins TRBV6-1 to TRBJ1-4; TRBD1 agrees at 9 bases. V trimming: 0 bases; J trimming: 6 bases; junction bases outside the gene matches: 5. The CDR3 covers 16 residues. Germline CDR1 MNHNS, CDR2 SASEGT. For the CDR3, the DNA is TGTGCCAGCAGTGAAGCGGGGTGGACAGGGGATGAAAAACTGTTTTTT. This translates into CASSEAGWTGDEKLFF.

This sequence joins TRBV7-6 and TRBJ2-2, with 7 bases that match TRBD1. CDR3 length: 15 residues. V dropped 1 base and J dropped 7; count of bases not matched to a gene: 6. Germline lookup yields CDR1 SGHVS and CDR2 FNYEAQ. In nucleotides, the CDR3 is TGTGCCAGCAGCTTAGAGGGGGCGATGGTCGGGGAGCTGTTTTTT. Protein sequence: CASSLEGAMVGELFF.

This CDR3 reads CASSDYRGGTEAFF. CDR3 nucleotide sequence: TGTGCCAGCAGCGACTACAGGGGGGGGACTGAAGCTTTCTTT. V and J are TRBV5-6 and TRBJ1-1; 8 nucleotides match TRBD1. CDR3 length: 14 amino acids. J lost 5 bases, V lost 4 bases, and 7 bases had no gene match. CDR1 and CDR2 (germline): SGHDT, YYEEEE.

This clonotype occurred many times. This chain links TRBV27 with TRBJ2-2; TRBD1 matches at 8 bases. CDR3 size: 15 residues. The germline V gene encodes CDR1 MNHEY and CDR2 SMNVEV (reference sequence). V shed 5 bases and J 8 bases; nucleotides not matched to a gene: 10. CDR3 loop: CASSRGTGDLGELFF. The CDR3 DNA reads TGTGCCAGCAGTCGTGGGACAGGAGACCTTGGGGAGCTGTTTTTT.

The sample holds a few counts of this clonotype. The V call is TRBV9, the J call TRBJ2-6; D is undetermined. V gave up 0 bases and J gave up 4 bases, with 11 bases separating them. The CDR3 totals 16 residues. CDR1 and CDR2 from the germline V gene are SGDLS and YYNGEE. The CDR3 protein is CASSVAWSSGANVLTF. The CDR3, as DNA: TGTGCCAGCAGCGTAGCTTGGTCCTCGGGGGCCAACGTCCTGACTTTC.

The rearrangement joins TRBV10-3 to TRBJ1-3; D not resolved. Trimming removed 8 bases from V and 4 bases from J, with 12 bases in between. Germline CDR1 and CDR2: ENHRY and SYGVKD. The CDR3 consists of 13 residues. The CDR3 protein is CAIAVEAGNTIYF. CDR3 coding DNA: TGTGCCATCGCCGTGGAAGCGGGAAACACCATATATTTT.